This T cell receptor (beta chain) appears in the sequencing data of a study of T cell repertoires in cytomegalovirus infection. Per germline, CDR1 SGHRS and CDR2 YFSETQ. CDR3 length: 15 residues. Trimming left V 1 base short and J 6 bases short, with 16 bases between. Concerning this clonotype: What it recognizes is unknown.

Overall study results and limits: Carriers of CMV plus the relevant HLA were identified by cumulative public TCR beta family frequency.

MiXCR, run by TCRdb on the reads, gives a single entry per CDR3 protein. The table has 800,000 to 950,000 distinct CDR3 sequences, 32% seen once. The sequence came from a human donor in good health (CMV status not recorded). Some clones in this sample may be carry-over from other donors' samples. The chain is built from TRBV5-1 and TRBJ1-1; possible D gene TRBD1, 5 bases. The sequences come from cultured CD8+ T cells from PBMCs, collected from culture after CMV antigen stimulation. The CDR3 region is CASSLRPPGQAEAFF. DNA of the CDR3: TGCGCCAGCAGCTTGCGTCCGCCAGGGCAGGCTGAAGCTTTCTTT.